This T cell receptor beta chain was identified during a study of blood T cell repertoires in COVID-19. J lost 0 bases, V lost 0 bases, and 4 bases had no gene match. The CDR3 runs 16 residues. Germline CDR1 SGDLS, CDR2 YYNGEE. Data came from immunoSEQ multiplex PCR; TCRdb stores just in-frame clones and leaves some out. The table lists approximately 260,000 clones, about nine tenths of them singletons. Residents of about 25 US areas, aged roughly 18 to 90 years, made up the participants. This TCR derives from a woman under 30 who had recovered from COVID-19. This rearrangement joins TRBV9 to TRBJ2-5, with 8 bases matching TRBD2. Sequenced material: PBMCs or T cells enriched from blood (not recorded which). CDR3 coding DNA: TGTGCCAGCAGCGTAGTGAGCGGGGGCTACCAAGAGACCCAGTACTTC. Protein: CASSVVSGGYQETQYF.